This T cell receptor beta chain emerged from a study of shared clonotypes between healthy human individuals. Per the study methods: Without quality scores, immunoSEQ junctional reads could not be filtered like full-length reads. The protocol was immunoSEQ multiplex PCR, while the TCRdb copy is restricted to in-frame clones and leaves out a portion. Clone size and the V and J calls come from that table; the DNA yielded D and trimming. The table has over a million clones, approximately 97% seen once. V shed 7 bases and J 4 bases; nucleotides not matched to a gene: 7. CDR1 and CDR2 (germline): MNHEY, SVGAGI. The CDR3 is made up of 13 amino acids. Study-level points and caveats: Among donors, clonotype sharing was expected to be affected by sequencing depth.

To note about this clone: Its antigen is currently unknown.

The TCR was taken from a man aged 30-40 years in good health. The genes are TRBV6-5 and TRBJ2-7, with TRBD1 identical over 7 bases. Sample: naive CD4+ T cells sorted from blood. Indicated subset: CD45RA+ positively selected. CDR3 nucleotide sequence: TGTGCCAGCACAAGGGGGCGCGGATACGAGCAGTACTTC. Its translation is CASTRGRGYEQYF.